A selection of T cell receptor beta chains follows, all from one sample in a study of control samples from healthy donors and cancer patients. Libraries were prepared by immunoSEQ multiplex PCR; TCRdb keeps only in-frame clonotypes and omits some of them. The table has under 80,000 clones, over 85% seen once; the top ten hold over 0.95%. Material: PBMCs. The origin of the receptors is a woman between 40 and 55 years old with lung cancer. The CDR3 runs from the conserved cysteine through the conserved F or W. Each record gives: V gene, J gene, D gene, clone size, CDR3 DNA, CDR3 protein. A D gene is named only where the DNA matches it firmly. Some rows mark clone size as missing; the rest say once, few, many or name a class of expanded clone.

V: TRBV5-1; J: TRBJ2-3; D: -; size: -; DNA: TGCGCCAGCAGCGGGCGGGCTAGCACAGATACGCAGTATTTT; CDR3: CASSGRASTDTQYF
V: TRBV11-3; J: TRBJ2-6; D: -; size: -; DNA: TGTGCCAGCAGCTTAGTCGGGGGCTCTGGGGCCAACGTCCTGACTTTC; CDR3: CASSLVGGSGANVLTF
V: TRBV2; J: TRBJ1-5; D: TRBD1; size: -; DNA: TGTGCCAGCAGGAAGGACAGGGAATATCAGCCCCAGCATTTT; CDR3: CASRKDREYQPQHF
V: TRBV6-6; J: TRBJ2-6; D: -; size: -; DNA: TGTGCCAGCAGTCCCCCTATTGTACTCCGCTCTGGGGCCAACGTCCTGACTTTC; CDR3: CASSPPIVLRSGANVLTF
V: TRBV6-1; J: TRBJ1-3; D: -; size: -; DNA: TGTGCCAGCAGTGAAGAAAAAGGGAACTCTGGAAACACCATATATTTT; CDR3: CASSEEKGNSGNTIYF
V: TRBV3-1/TRBV3-2; J: TRBJ2-3; D: TRBD1; size: -; DNA: TGTGCCAGCAGCTCTGGACAGGGAAAGGATACGCAGTATTTT; CDR3: CASSSGQGKDTQYF
V: TRBV30; J: TRBJ2-1; D: TRBD1; size: once; DNA: TGTGCCTGGACAGGGGGCGCCTACAATGAGCAGTTCTTC; CDR3: CAWTGGAYNEQFF
V: TRBV19; J: TRBJ1-2; D: -; size: -; DNA: TGTGCCAGTAGCGCCACAGGGTCAAACTATGGCTACACCTTC; CDR3: CASSATGSNYGYTF
V: TRBV7-3; J: TRBJ2-2; D: -; size: -; DNA: TGTGCCAGCAGCTTCTCCGGCCAGGGGAACACCGGGGAGCTGTTTTTT; CDR3: CASSFSGQGNTGELFF
V: TRBV2; J: TRBJ1-4; D: TRBD1; size: -; DNA: TGTGCCAGCGTCCCGGGACAGGGGTGGAACGAAAAACTGTTTTTT; CDR3: CASVPGQGWNEKLFF
V: TRBV18; J: TRBJ1-1; D: -; size: -; DNA: TGTGCCAGCTCACCGGGGAGTCAGCGGAGCACTGAAGCTTTCTTT; CDR3: CASSPGSQRSTEAFF
V: TRBV11-2; J: TRBJ1-1; D: -; size: -; DNA: TGTGCCAGCAGCTTAGGGCAGGGGAGGGGCACTGAAGCTTTCTTT; CDR3: CASSLGQGRGTEAFF
V: TRBV4-2; J: TRBJ1-3; D: -; size: -; DNA: TGTGCCAGCAGCCAAGAAGGCGGGGAGAAGTATTTT; CDR3: CASSQEGGEKYF
V: TRBV5-1; J: TRBJ1-2; D: TRBD1; size: -; DNA: TGCGCCAGCAGTTTACAGGGGGCGGACTATGGCTACACCTTC; CDR3: CASSLQGADYGYTF
V: TRBV30; J: TRBJ1-2; D: -; size: -; DNA: TGTGCCTGGAGTTCCGGGGTTAGCTATGGCTACACCTTC; CDR3: CAWSSGVSYGYTF
V: TRBV3-1/TRBV3-2; J: TRBJ1-1; D: -; size: -; DNA: TGTGCCAGCAGCCCGAAACGCCTGAACACTGAAGCTTTCTTT; CDR3: CASSPKRLNTEAFF
V: TRBV10-3; J: TRBJ2-7; D: TRBD2; size: -; DNA: TGTGCCATCAGTGCCTTGGGGGGGTCCTACGAGCAGTACTTC; CDR3: CAISALGGSYEQYF
V: TRBV6-1; J: TRBJ2-2; D: TRBD2; size: -; DNA: TGTGCCAGCAGTGCCCCCAGCGGGGGGGTTCCCGGGGAGCTGTTTTTT; CDR3: CASSAPSGGVPGELFF
V: TRBV9; J: TRBJ1-5; D: -; size: -; DNA: TGTGCCAGCAGCGTAGGAAACAGGGTGGGGCAGCCCCAGCATTTT; CDR3: CASSVGNRVGQPQHF
V: TRBV19; J: TRBJ1-1; D: -; size: -; DNA: TGTGCCAGTAGTATAGTTCGGAATCTAGTGAACACTGAAGCTTTCTTT; CDR3: CASSIVRNLVNTEAFF
V: TRBV12-3/TRBV12-4; J: TRBJ2-7; D: TRBD2; size: -; DNA: TGTGCCAGCAGTTGGGGGACTACCTACGAGCAGTACTTC; CDR3: CASSWGTTYEQYF
V: TRBV14; J: TRBJ2-2; D: -; size: -; DNA: TGTGCCAGCAGCCTCCGTGGGGGGAACACCGGGGAGCTGTTTTTT; CDR3: CASSLRGGNTGELFF
V: TRBV30; J: TRBJ2-1; D: -; size: -; DNA: TGTGCCTGGAGTGTGAGGCAGTACAATGAGCAGTTCTTC; CDR3: CAWSVRQYNEQFF
V: TRBV4-1; J: TRBJ2-1; D: -; size: -; DNA: TGCGCCAGCAGCCCAGAAATTTACAATGAGCAGTTCTTC; CDR3: CASSPEIYNEQFF
V: TRBV14; J: TRBJ2-5; D: -; size: -; DNA: TGTGCCAGCAGCCATGGGGGTAGCCGTGAGACCCAGTACTTC; CDR3: CASSHGGSRETQYF
V: TRBV18; J: TRBJ1-3; D: -; size: -; DNA: TGTGCCAGCTCACCACTCATGGGGGGGGCGACTGGAAACACCATATATTTT; CDR3: CASSPLMGGATGNTIYF
V: TRBV6-1; J: TRBJ1-2; D: -; size: -; DNA: TGTGCCAGCAGTGACCCCGAGGAGGGGGACTATGGCTACACCTTC; CDR3: CASSDPEEGDYGYTF
V: TRBV10-3; J: TRBJ1-1; D: -; size: -; DNA: TGTGCCATCAAGGGGGTTGTGGGCACTGAAGCTTTCTTT; CDR3: CAIKGVVGTEAFF
V: TRBV7-8; J: TRBJ1-2; D: -; size: -; DNA: TGTGCCAGCAAGAGGGAAGAGCCGGATGGCTACACCTTC; CDR3: CASKREEPDGYTF
V: TRBV2; J: TRBJ2-3; D: -; size: -; DNA: TGTGCCAGCTCCATACAGCAAGGTTCCTCGACGCAGTATTTT; CDR3: CASSIQQGSSTQYF
V: TRBV20-1; J: TRBJ1-4; D: TRBD1; size: -; DNA: TGCAGTGCTAGTACCGGACAGGGAGGCGAAAAACTGTTTTTT; CDR3: CSASTGQGGEKLFF
V: TRBV11-2; J: TRBJ2-7; D: -; size: -; DNA: TGTGCCAGCAGCCAACTCTACGAGCAGTACTTC; CDR3: CASSQLYEQYF
V: TRBV25-1; J: TRBJ1-3; D: -; size: -; DNA: TGTGCCAGCAGTTCCGGGCCTGGAAACACCATATATTTT; CDR3: CASSSGPGNTIYF
V: TRBV5-1; J: TRBJ2-1; D: TRBD2; size: -; DNA: TGCGCCAGCAGCTTGCATACGGGGGGAAACGGGGCCTACAATGAGCAGTTCTTC; CDR3: CASSLHTGGNGAYNEQFF
V: TRBV9; J: TRBJ2-1; D: -; size: -; DNA: TGTGCCAGCAGCGGAAGACAGTACAATGAGCAGTTCTTC; CDR3: CASSGRQYNEQFF
V: TRBV19; J: TRBJ1-5; D: -; size: -; DNA: TGTGCCAGTAGTTTCGGGCAGGGAAATCAGCCCCAGCATTTT; CDR3: CASSFGQGNQPQHF
V: TRBV9; J: TRBJ2-2; D: TRBD1; size: -; DNA: TGTGCCAGCAGCGGGAAGATTCCCGGGACAGGGGAGCCCGGGGAGCTGTTTTTT; CDR3: CASSGKIPGTGEPGELFF
V: TRBV11-2; J: TRBJ1-2; D: -; size: once; DNA: TGTGCCAGCAGCTTCTACGGCGGTTCCTATGGCTACACCTTC; CDR3: CASSFYGGSYGYTF
V: TRBV9; J: TRBJ2-7; D: TRBD2; size: -; DNA: TGTGCCAGCAGCGTTAGCGGGGGGGGCGACGAGCAGTACTTC; CDR3: CASSVSGGGDEQYF
V: TRBV7-9; J: TRBJ2-1; D: -; size: -; DNA: TGTGCCAGCAGCTTAGAGGGGGGACTCTACAATGAGCAGTTCTTC; CDR3: CASSLEGGLYNEQFF
V: TRBV30; J: TRBJ2-3; D: TRBD2; size: -; DNA: TGTGCCTGGAGTCCCGGGATAGCGGGGGGGCCAGATACGCAGTATTTT; CDR3: CAWSPGIAGGPDTQYF
V: TRBV5-4; J: TRBJ2-2; D: -; size: once; DNA: TGTGCCAGCAGCTTGGTTGCGGGGAGCTACACCGGGGAGCTGTTTTTT; CDR3: CASSLVAGSYTGELFF
V: TRBV6-5; J: TRBJ2-7; D: -; size: once; DNA: TGTGCCAGCAGTTACGGCATCCCCCTCGAGCAGTACTTC; CDR3: CASSYGIPLEQYF
V: TRBV9; J: TRBJ2-2; D: -; size: once; DNA: TGTGCCAGCAGCGTAGGCGGGGCCTCACCCGGGGAGCTGTTTTTT; CDR3: CASSVGGASPGELFF
V: TRBV3-1/TRBV3-2; J: TRBJ1-1; D: -; size: once; DNA: TGTGCCAGCAGCCAAGCGGGTGAAGCTTTCTTT; CDR3: CASSQAGEAFF
V: TRBV10-3; J: TRBJ2-2; D: TRBD2; size: -; DNA: TGTGCCATCAGTGACGTGCTAGCGGGGGGCCTAAACACCGGGGAGCTGTTTTTT; CDR3: CAISDVLAGGLNTGELFF
V: TRBV4-1; J: TRBJ2-7; D: -; size: -; DNA: TGCGCCAGCAGCCAAGGTTCCAGGACCTACGAGCAGTACTTC; CDR3: CASSQGSRTYEQYF
V: TRBV7-9; J: TRBJ2-7; D: TRBD2; size: once; DNA: TGTGCCAGCAGCTCCGGGAGGGACTACGAGCAGTACTTC; CDR3: CASSSGRDYEQYF